This T cell receptor (beta chain) originates from a study of T cells in Graves' hyperthyroidism and ophthalmopathy. Study-level points and caveats: Among thyroid clonotypes expanded above 0.001, most also appeared in blood.

Researchers amplified the TCR beta CDR3 regions from RNA transcripts. In the first-round RT-PCR of the TCR CDR3, the HTBI primer set was used. TCRdb used MiXCR to reprocess the multiplex PCR reads, holding one entry per CDR3 protein. The table lists more than 350,000 distinct CDR3 sequences, roughly 17% of them singletons, with almost 35% in the top ten. J was trimmed by 9 bases and V by 0 bases; bases with no gene match: 11. The CDR3 is 16 residues long. Germline loops: CDR1 SGHDT, CDR2 YYEEEE. Note on this clonotype: Its specificity is not known.

The diagnostic basis comprised clinical symptoms, serum thyroxine and TRAb, thyroid ultrasound and orbital computed tomography. The specimen was blood. The rearrangement uses TRBV5-6 and TRBJ2-1; TRBD2 matches 8 bases. The clonotype comes from a woman younger than 45 with Graves' hyperthyroidism that later progressed to Graves' ophthalmopathy. The CDR3 spells CASSLGLSGSFIEQFF. CDR3 DNA: TGTGCCAGCAGCTTGGGGTTAAGCGGGAGCTTCATTGAGCAGTTCTTC.